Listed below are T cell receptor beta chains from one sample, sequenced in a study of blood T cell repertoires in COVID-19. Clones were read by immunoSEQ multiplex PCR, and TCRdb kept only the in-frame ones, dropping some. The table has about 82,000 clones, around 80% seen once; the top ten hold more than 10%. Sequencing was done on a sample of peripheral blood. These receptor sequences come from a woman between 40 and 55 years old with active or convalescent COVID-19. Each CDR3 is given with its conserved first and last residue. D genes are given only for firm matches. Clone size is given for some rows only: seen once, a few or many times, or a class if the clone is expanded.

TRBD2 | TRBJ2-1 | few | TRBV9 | CASSVGTSGEQFF | TGTGCCAGCAGCGTCGGGACTAGCGGTGAGCAGTTCTTC
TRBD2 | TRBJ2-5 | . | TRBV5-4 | CASSLSGGETQYF | TGTGCCAGCAGCTTATCGGGGGGGGAGACCCAGTACTTC
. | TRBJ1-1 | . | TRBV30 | CAWSKQLEAFF | TGTGCCTGGAGTAAACAGCTTGAAGCTTTCTTT
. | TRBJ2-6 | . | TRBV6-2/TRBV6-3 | CASSYLSNVLTF | TGTGCCAGCAGTTACTTATCCAACGTCCTGACTTTC
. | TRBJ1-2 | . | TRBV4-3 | CASSQEGGAPSYGYTF | TGCGCCAGCAGCCAAGAAGGCGGAGCCCCAAGCTATGGCTACACCTTC
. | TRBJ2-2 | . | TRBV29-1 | CSVGLGSVGTGELFF | TGCAGCGTTGGTCTAGGATCCGTGGGCACCGGGGAGCTGTTTTTT
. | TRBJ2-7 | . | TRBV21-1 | CASSTHPWSELSYEQYF | TGTGCCAGCAGCACCCATCCCTGGAGTGAGTTGAGCTACGAGCAGTACTTC
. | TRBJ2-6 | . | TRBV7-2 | CASSFSGFGANVLTF | TGTGCCAGCAGCTTTTCAGGGTTCGGGGCCAACGTCCTGACTTTC
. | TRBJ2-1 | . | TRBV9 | CASSVDHMSEQFF | TGTGCCAGCAGCGTAGACCATATGAGTGAGCAGTTCTTC
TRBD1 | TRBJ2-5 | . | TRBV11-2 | CASSFRQGQETQYF | TGTGCCAGCAGTTTTCGACAGGGTCAAGAGACCCAGTACTTC
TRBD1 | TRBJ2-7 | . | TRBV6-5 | CATRTGDEQYF | TGTGCCACGAGGACAGGGGACGAGCAGTACTTC
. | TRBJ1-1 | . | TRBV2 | CASSDGGNTEAFF | TGTGCCAGCAGTGACGGAGGGAACACTGAAGCTTTCTTT
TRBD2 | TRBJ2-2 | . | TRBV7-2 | CASSQAGTTSGELFF | TGTGCCAGCAGCCAAGCGGGAACAACTTCCGGGGAGCTGTTTTTT
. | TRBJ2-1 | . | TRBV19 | CASSILGDKQFF | TGTGCCAGTAGTATTCTGGGGGACAAGCAGTTCTTC
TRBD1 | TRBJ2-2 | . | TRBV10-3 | CAIRPGTDTGELFF | TGTGCCATCAGACCCGGGACAGACACCGGGGAGCTGTTTTTT
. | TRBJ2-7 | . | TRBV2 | CASSEAVPGLYEQYF | TGTGCCAGCAGTGAAGCAGTCCCAGGGTTGTACGAGCAGTACTTC
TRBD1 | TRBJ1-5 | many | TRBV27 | CASSLTGADQPQHF | TGTGCCAGCAGTTTGACAGGGGCTGATCAGCCCCAGCATTTT
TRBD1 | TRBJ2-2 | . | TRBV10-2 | CASSGTGYTGELFF | TGCGCCAGTTCCGGGACAGGGTACACCGGGGAGCTGTTTTTT
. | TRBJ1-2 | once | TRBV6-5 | CASILSEGFYGYTF | TGTGCCAGCATCCTCTCGGAGGGCTTCTATGGCTACACCTTC
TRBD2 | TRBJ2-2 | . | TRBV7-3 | CASSPGTSVELGGELFF | TGTGCCAGCAGCCCCGGGACTAGCGTAGAACTAGGCGGGGAGCTGTTTTTT
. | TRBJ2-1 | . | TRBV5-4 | CASSLRGGANNEQFF | TGTGCCAGCAGCTTGAGGGGGGGGGCCAACAATGAGCAGTTCTTC
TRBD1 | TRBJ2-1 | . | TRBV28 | CASSFLQGALFF | TGTGCCAGCAGTTTCCTACAGGGGGCCCTGTTCTTC
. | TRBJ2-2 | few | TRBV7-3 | CASSLGHHTGELFF | TGTGCCAGCAGCTTAGGGCACCACACCGGGGAGCTGTTTTTT
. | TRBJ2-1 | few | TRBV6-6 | CASSYYGSSYNEQFF | TGTGCCAGCAGTTACTATGGGAGCTCCTACAATGAGCAGTTCTTC
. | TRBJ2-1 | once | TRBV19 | CASTLRWIAAGEQFF | TGTGCCAGTACCCTAAGGTGGATAGCGGCGGGTGAGCAGTTCTTC
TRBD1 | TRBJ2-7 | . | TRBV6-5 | CASSQGRGLFEQYF | TGTGCCAGCAGCCAGGGCAGGGGGTTGTTCGAGCAGTACTTC
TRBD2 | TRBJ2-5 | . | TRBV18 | CASSPTSGGQETQYF | TGTGCCAGCTCTCCTACTAGCGGGGGTCAAGAGACCCAGTACTTC
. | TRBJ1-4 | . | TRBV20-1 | CSASWEEKLFF | TGCAGTGCTAGTTGGGAGGAAAAACTGTTTTTT
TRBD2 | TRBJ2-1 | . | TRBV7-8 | CASSPVGGGNPNEQFF | TGTGCCAGCAGCCCGGTGGGGGGAGGGAATCCTAATGAGCAGTTCTTC
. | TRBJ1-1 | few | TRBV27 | CASSLSLPLEQNTEAFF | TGTGCCAGCAGTTTATCTTTGCCTCTCGAACAGAACACTGAAGCTTTCTTT
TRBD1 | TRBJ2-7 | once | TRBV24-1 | CATSEGTGAGEQYF | TGTGCCACCAGTGAGGGGACAGGGGCGGGGGAGCAGTACTTC
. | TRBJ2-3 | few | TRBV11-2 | CASRLRPFLTDTQYF | TGTGCCAGCAGATTGAGGCCCTTCCTCACAGATACGCAGTATTTT
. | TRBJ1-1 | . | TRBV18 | CASSTGITEAFF | TGTGCCAGCTCAACAGGGATCACTGAAGCTTTCTTT
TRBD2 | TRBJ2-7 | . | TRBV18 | CASSPWTSGYEQYF | TGTGCCAGCTCACCTTGGACTAGCGGGTACGAGCAGTACTTC
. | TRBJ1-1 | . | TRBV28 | CASTQRTEAFF | TGTGCCAGCACCCAACGGACTGAAGCTTTCTTT
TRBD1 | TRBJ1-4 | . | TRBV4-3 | CASSQVPGTGGAGTNEKLFF | TGCGCCAGCAGCCAAGTCCCCGGGACAGGGGGCGCGGGGACTAATGAAAAACTGTTTTTT